This T cell receptor beta chain stems from a study of T cells in Graves' hyperthyroidism and ophthalmopathy. Study results and caveats: Most expanded thyroid clonotypes above 0.001 also appeared in blood. The model predicted ophthalmopathy a median roughly 6.3 months before onset.

Ophthalmopathy patients had moderate-to-severe active disease, CAS ≥3, NOSPECS ≥4, and disease duration under 3 months. Diagnostic assessment was based on clinical symptoms, serum thyroxine and TRAb, thyroid ultrasound and orbital computed tomography. This clonotype was detected many times. As yet, its antigen is unknown. The TCR beta CDR3 regions underwent amplification using RNA transcripts as the source. The HTBI primer set served for first-round RT-PCR of the TCR CDR3. TCRdb itself ran the multiplex PCR reads through MiXCR, one entry per CDR3 protein. This sample carries about 380,000 distinct CDR3 sequences, approximately 17% of them seen once, and the ten largest clones take over 35%. CDR1 is MNHNS and CDR2 is SASEGT in the germline V gene. V lost 6 bases and J 2 bases, leaving 11 bases between the germline ends. This CDR3 contains 13 residues.

The chain joins TRBV6-1 to TRBJ2-7, with a possible D match to TRBD1 (7 bases). This receptor was identified in a man aged 18-30 years with Graves' ophthalmopathy. The specimen was blood. The CDR3 nucleotides read TGTGCCAGCAGGCGGGACAGCACCTACGAGCAGTACTTC. Protein product: CASRRDSTYEQYF.